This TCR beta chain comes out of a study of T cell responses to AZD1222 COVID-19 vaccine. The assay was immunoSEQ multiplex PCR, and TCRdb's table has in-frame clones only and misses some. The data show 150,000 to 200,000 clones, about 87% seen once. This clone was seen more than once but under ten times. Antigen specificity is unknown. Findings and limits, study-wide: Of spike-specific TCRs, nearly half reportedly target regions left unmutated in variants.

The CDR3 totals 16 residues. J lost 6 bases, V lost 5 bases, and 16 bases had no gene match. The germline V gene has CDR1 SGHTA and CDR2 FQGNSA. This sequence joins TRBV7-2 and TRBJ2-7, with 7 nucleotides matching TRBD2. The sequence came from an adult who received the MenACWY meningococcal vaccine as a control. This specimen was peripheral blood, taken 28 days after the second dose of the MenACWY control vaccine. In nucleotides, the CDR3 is TGTGCCAGCAGCCCTCGGGTATCTGGGGGGAGGGTCGAGCAGTACTTC. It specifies CASSPRVSGGRVEQYF. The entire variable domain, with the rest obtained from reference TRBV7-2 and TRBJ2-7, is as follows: GAGVSQSPSNKVTEKGKDVELRCDPISGHTALYWYRQSLGQGLEFLIYFQGNSAPDKSGLPSDRFSAERTGGSVSTLTIQRTQQEDSAVYLCASSPRVSGGRVEQYFGPGTRLTVT.